The entry that follows covers one T cell receptor beta chain sequence. This sample was taken from a study of shared clonotypes between healthy human individuals. Method: immunoSEQ multiplex PCR; TCRdb's copy keeps in-frame clones and lacks some. Of about 960,000 clones listed, 60% to 85% are singletons. V was clipped by 2 bases and J by 5 bases, with 13 bases between them. This CDR3 has 16 amino acids. The germline V gene has CDR1 MNHEY and CDR2 SVGAGI. The receptor was isolated from a young man in good health. The chain employs TRBV6-5 and TRBJ1-6; D uncertain. The sequenced sample consisted of memory CD4+ T cells sorted from blood. Subset meaning: CD45RA-negative fraction. In DNA, the CDR3 is TGTGCCAGCAGTTACACACCGGGGTTAAATAATTCACCCCTCCACTTT. Protein product: CASSYTPGLNNSPLHF.